The present entry profiles one T cell receptor (beta chain) with its context. The sample comes from a study of blood T cell repertoires in COVID-19. With 6 bases removed from V and 5 bases from J, the gap between germline ends came to 20 bases. The V gene's germline CDR1 is SGDLS and CDR2 YYNGEE. This CDR3 region has 15 residues. Assay: immunoSEQ multiplex PCR; the TCRdb copy retains only in-frame clones and omits some. The sample includes about 340,000 clones, about four fifths seen only once; the top ten take 2.5% to 3%. Sample: peripheral blood. The clonotype was recovered from a man aged 25-40 years with active or convalescent COVID-19. This chain links TRBV9 with TRBJ1-1; D may be TRBD1 (6 bases). CDR3 protein: CASTTGGGRGTEAFF. The CDR3 region has the DNA TGTGCCAGCACCACCGGGGGGGGGCGCGGGACTGAAGCTTTCTTT.